The 4 T cell receptor beta chains below all came from one sample that was sequenced in a study of monozygotic twins with inflammatory bowel disease. Following a re-call of the 5' RACE reads, TCRdb has one entry per CDR3 protein and lacks DNA. Reported are some 170,000 distinct CDR3 sequences; the ten largest clones contain 2% to 3%. Source material: blood. The receptors stem from a human donor with ulcerative colitis or Crohn's disease, or a healthy co-twin of an affected twin (not recorded which).

This chain uses TRBV28 with TRBJ1-2; TCRdb names TRBD1, which stays unverified in the absence of DNA. This CDR3 comprises 12 residues. Germline V gene sequence: CDR1 MDHEN, CDR2 SYDVKM. Here the CDR3 reads CASSFPASQGTF.

The V gene is TRBV28, the J gene TRBJ1-2; TCRdb's D call, TRBD1, is unchecked because there is no DNA. Germline V CDR1 and CDR2: MDHEN, SYDVKM. The CDR3 consists of 15 residues. The CDR3 spells CASSPPGAINYGYTF.

The rearrangement links TRBV20-1 to TRBJ2-1; TCRdb picks TRBD2, but there is no DNA to check that call. The CDR3 is 16 amino acids. In germline, CDR1 is DFQATT, CDR2 SNEGSKA (reference sequence). CDR3 loop: CSARRTSGSSYNEQFF.

The J gene is TRBJ2-6, the V gene TRBV5-1. Germline V lookup: CDR1 SGHRS, CDR2 YFSETQ. CDR3 length: 15 residues. The CDR3 is CASSSTLSGANVLTF.